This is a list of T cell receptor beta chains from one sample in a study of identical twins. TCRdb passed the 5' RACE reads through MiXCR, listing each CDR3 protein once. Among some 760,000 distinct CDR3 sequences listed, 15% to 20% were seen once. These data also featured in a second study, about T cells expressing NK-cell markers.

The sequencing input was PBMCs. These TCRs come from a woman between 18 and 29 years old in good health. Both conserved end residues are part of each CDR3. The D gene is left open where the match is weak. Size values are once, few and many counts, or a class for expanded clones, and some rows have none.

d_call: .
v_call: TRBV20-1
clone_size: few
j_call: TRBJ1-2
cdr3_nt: TGCAGTGTCGAGCACGGGGGCTCCTATGGCTACACCTTC
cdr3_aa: CSVEHGGSYGYTF

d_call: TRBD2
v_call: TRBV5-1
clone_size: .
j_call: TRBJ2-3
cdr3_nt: TGCGCCAGCAGCTGGGCTAGCGGGGGGCCTGCCGATACGCAGTATTTT
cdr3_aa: CASSWASGGPADTQYF

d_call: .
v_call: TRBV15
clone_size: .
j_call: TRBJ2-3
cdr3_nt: TGTGCCACCAGCACCCGACCCGAGCGGGCCGGTAAGCAGTATTTT
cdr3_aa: CATSTRPERAGKQYF

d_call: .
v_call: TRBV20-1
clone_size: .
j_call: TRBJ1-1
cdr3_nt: TGCAGTGCCCACCAGACAGGTCTGAACACTGAAGCTTTCTTT
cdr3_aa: CSAHQTGLNTEAFF

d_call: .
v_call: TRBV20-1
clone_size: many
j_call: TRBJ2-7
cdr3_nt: TGCAGTCCGGCGAGTGGCTACGAGCAGTACTTC
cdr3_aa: CSPASGYEQYF

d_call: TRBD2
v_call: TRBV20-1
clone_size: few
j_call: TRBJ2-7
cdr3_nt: TGCAGTGCTCAAGGTCGGACTAGCGGGAGAATCTCCTACGAGCAGTACTTC
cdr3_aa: CSAQGRTSGRISYEQYF

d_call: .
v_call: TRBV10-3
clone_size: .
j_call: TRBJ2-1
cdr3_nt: TGTGCCATCAGTGAGAGCCAGACCTACAATGAGCAGTTCTTC
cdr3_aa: CAISESQTYNEQFF

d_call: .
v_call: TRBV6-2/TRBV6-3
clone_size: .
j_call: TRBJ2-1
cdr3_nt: TGTGCCAGCAGTCCCCGTGTAATAGCGGAGATTGAGCAGTTCTTC
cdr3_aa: CASSPRVIAEIEQFF

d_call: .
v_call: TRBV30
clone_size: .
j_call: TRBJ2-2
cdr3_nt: TGTGCCTGGAGTGTCACCGGGGAGCTGTTTTTT
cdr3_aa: CAWSVTGELFF

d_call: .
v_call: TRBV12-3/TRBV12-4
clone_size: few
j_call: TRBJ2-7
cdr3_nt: TGTGCCAGCAGCCGGGGCGCGATCTACGAGCAGTACTTC
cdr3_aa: CASSRGAIYEQYF

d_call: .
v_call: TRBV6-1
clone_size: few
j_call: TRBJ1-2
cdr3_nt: TGTGCCAGCAGTCAGGGTTCGGGAGTGGGCTACACCTTC
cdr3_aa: CASSQGSGVGYTF

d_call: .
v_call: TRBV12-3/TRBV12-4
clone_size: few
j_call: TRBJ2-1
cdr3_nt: TGTGCCAGCAGTTCCACAGGGACCAACAATGAGCAGTTCTTC
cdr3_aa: CASSSTGTNNEQFF

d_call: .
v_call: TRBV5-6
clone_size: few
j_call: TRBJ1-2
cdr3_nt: TGTGCCAGCAGCCCTAAGGGGGGCGGTAGAGGCTACACCTTC
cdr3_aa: CASSPKGGGRGYTF

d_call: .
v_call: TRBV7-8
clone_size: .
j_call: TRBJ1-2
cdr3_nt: TGTGCCAGCAGCTTATTTAGGGTAACCGGCTATGGCTACACCTTC
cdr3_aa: CASSLFRVTGYGYTF

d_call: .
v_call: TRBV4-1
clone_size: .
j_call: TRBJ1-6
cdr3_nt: TGCGCCAGCAGCCAAGCCAGGGATTCACCCCTCCACTTT
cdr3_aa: CASSQARDSPLHF

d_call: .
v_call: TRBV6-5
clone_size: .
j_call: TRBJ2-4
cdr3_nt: TGTGCCAGCAGTTATTCTGACTGGTTATCCAAAAACATTCAGTACTTC
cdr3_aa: CASSYSDWLSKNIQYF

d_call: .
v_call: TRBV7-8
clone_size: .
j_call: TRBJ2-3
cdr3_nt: TGTGCCAGCAGTCGAAACCGGGACAGCACAGATACGCAGTATTTT
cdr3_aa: CASSRNRDSTDTQYF

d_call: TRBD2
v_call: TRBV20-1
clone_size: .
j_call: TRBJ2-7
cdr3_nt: TGCAGTGCTAGCTTCCTAGCGGGGGCTTACGAGCAGTACTTC
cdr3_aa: CSASFLAGAYEQYF

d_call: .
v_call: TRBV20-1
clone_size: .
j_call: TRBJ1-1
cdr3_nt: TGCAGTGCTAGAGATCGCGTGGGCGGCGCGGAGGGAGCTTTCTTT
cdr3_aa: CSARDRVGGAEGAFF

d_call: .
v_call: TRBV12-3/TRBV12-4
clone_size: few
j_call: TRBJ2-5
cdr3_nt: TGTGCCAGCACTCACGTCGGGGACTTCCAAGAGACCCAGTACTTC
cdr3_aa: CASTHVGDFQETQYF

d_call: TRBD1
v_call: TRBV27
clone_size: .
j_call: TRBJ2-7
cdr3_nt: TGTGCCAGCAAAACAGGGGGATACTCCTACGAGCAGTACTTC
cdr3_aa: CASKTGGYSYEQYF

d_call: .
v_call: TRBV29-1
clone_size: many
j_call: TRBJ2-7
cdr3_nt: TGCAGCGTTGGGGCGGGCAGCTCCTACGAGCAGTACTTC
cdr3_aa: CSVGAGSSYEQYF

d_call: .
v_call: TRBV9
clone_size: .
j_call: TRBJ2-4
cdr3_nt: TGTGCCAGCAGCGTAGAGAATAGTATCGGGAACATTCAGTACTTC
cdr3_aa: CASSVENSIGNIQYF

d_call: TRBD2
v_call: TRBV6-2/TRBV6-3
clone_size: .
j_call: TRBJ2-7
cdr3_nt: TGTGCCAGCAGTTATTGGACTAGCGGGTTCGAGCAGTACTTC
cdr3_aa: CASSYWTSGFEQYF

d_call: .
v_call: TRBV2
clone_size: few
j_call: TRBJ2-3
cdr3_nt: TGTGCCAGCAGTGAAGCGCCAAGATCCACAGATACGCAGTATTTT
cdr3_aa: CASSEAPRSTDTQYF

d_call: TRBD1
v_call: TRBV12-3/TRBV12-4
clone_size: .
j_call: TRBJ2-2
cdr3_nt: TGTGCCAGCAGTTTCAGGACAGGGGGCTCCGGGGAGCTGTTTTTT
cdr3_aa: CASSFRTGGSGELFF

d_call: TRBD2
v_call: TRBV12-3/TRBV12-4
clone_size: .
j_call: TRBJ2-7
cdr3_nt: TGTGCCAGCAGTTTAGGAGGCGGGAGGGCCGTCTCTTTGTGGTACTTC
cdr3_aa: CASSLGGGRAVSLWYF

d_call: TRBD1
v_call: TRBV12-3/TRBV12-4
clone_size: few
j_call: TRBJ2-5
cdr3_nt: TGTGCCAGCAGGCCAGACAGGGTGATAGAGACCCAGTACTTC
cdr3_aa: CASRPDRVIETQYF

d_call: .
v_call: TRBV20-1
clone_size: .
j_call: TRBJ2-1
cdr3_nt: TGCAGTGCTCCACAGCCGGGATACGGCAATGAGCAGTTCTTC
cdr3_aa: CSAPQPGYGNEQFF

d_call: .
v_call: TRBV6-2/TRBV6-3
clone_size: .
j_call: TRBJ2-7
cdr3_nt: TGTGCCAGCAGTTACATATTATGGGGCGAGCAGTACTTC
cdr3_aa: CASSYILWGEQYF

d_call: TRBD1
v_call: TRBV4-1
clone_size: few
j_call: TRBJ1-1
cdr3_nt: TGCGCCAGCAGACCGACAGGGGGATCGGTAGCTTTCTTT
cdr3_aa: CASRPTGGSVAFF

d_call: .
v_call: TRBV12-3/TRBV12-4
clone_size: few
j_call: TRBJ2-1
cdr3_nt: TGTGCCAGCAGTTTCTTGAATCCCTCCTACAATGAGCAGTTCTTC
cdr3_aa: CASSFLNPSYNEQFF